Listed below are T cell receptor beta chains from one sample, sequenced in a study of T cells in Graves' hyperthyroidism and ophthalmopathy. TCRdb reprocessed the multiplex PCR reads with MiXCR, giving one entry per CDR3 protein. Of approximately 740,000 distinct CDR3 sequences in the sample, 14% were seen once. The sequencing sample was made of blood. These receptors came from a woman aged 18-29 years with Graves' hyperthyroidism. Each CDR3 is given with its conserved first and last residue. A D gene is named only where the DNA matches it firmly. The listing skips clone size in some rows; elsewhere it reads once, few, many or a size class.

>many|TRBV27|TRBD1|TRBJ1-2
CASSPYPGQINYGYTF
TGTGCCAGCAGTCCGTACCCGGGACAGATCAACTATGGCTACACCTTC
>once|TRBV13|TRBD2|TRBJ2-7
CASSLWGGGSYEQYF
TGTGCCAGCAGCTTATGGGGGGGAGGCTCCTACGAGCAGTACTTC
>many|TRBV2|.|TRBJ1-1
CASSPNRETEAFF
TGTGCCAGCAGTCCTAACAGGGAAACTGAAGCTTTCTTT
>few|TRBV18|TRBD2|TRBJ2-7
CASSPTGTRYEQYF
TGTGCCAGCTCACCTACCGGGACTAGGTACGAGCAGTACTTC
>many|TRBV27|TRBD2|TRBJ2-1
CASRAGLAGQEQFF
TGTGCCAGCAGAGCGGGACTAGCGGGCCAGGAGCAGTTCTTC
>few|TRBV7-3|.|TRBJ2-3
CAGSQRSNTDTQYF
TGTGCCGGCAGTCAGAGGAGCAACACAGATACGCAGTATTTT
>many|TRBV20-1|TRBD1|TRBJ2-7
CSAAPGQTLTYEQYF
TGCAGTGCTGCCCCGGGACAGACCTTAACCTACGAGCAGTACTTC
>.|TRBV5-1|TRBD2|TRBJ2-1
CASSGPSGRRNEQFF
TGCGCCAGCAGCGGGCCTAGCGGGAGACGCAATGAGCAGTTCTTC
>few|TRBV2|.|TRBJ1-6
CAAKGMSNSPLHF
TGTGCCGCGAAAGGAATGTCTAATTCACCCCTCCACTTT
>many|TRBV18|.|TRBJ2-6
CASSPNGANVLTF
TGTGCCAGCTCACCGAATGGGGCCAACGTCCTGACTTTC
>.|TRBV6-2/TRBV6-3|.|TRBJ1-4
CASRSSPNEKLFF
TGTGCCAGCAGGAGCAGTCCTAATGAAAAACTGTTTTTT
>few|TRBV28|.|TRBJ2-7
CASSSEPGIQQYF
TGTGCCAGCAGTTCGGAACCAGGGATCCAGCAGTACTTC
>many|TRBV5-5|TRBD1|TRBJ2-5
CASSSGQGAGRETQYF
TGTGCCAGCAGCTCGGGACAGGGTGCCGGGCGAGAGACCCAGTACTTC
>few|TRBV2|.|TRBJ1-1
CASLGMNTEAFF
TGTGCCAGTTTGGGGATGAACACTGAAGCTTTCTTT
>many|TRBV10-3|.|TRBJ2-7
CAMSTGAFSYEQYF
TGTGCCATGTCGACAGGCGCCTTCTCCTACGAGCAGTACTTC
>many|TRBV12-3/TRBV12-4|TRBD1|TRBJ2-1
CASSFYGQGMANEQFF
TGTGCCAGCAGTTTTTATGGACAGGGGATGGCAAATGAGCAGTTCTTC
>.|TRBV10-3|TRBD1|TRBJ2-3
CAIRGGDRAGAVTDTQYF
TGTGCCATCAGGGGGGGGGACAGGGCCGGAGCGGTCACAGATACGCAGTATTTT
>.|TRBV19|.|TRBJ1-5
CASSNGAYNQPQHF
TGTGCCAGTAGTAACGGGGCTTACAATCAGCCCCAGCATTTT
>.|TRBV14|TRBD1|TRBJ2-7
CASSQRQGDPYEQYF
TGTGCCAGCAGCCAGCGACAGGGGGACCCCTACGAGCAGTACTTC
>few|TRBV9|.|TRBJ2-3
CASSVAKGADTQYF
TGTGCCAGCAGCGTAGCTAAGGGGGCAGATACGCAGTATTTT
>few|TRBV27|TRBD1|TRBJ1-1
CASRPDRASTEAFF
TGTGCCAGCAGGCCAGACAGGGCAAGCACTGAAGCTTTCTTT
>.|TRBV24-1|.|TRBJ2-7
CATSDLVGGHYEQYF
TGTGCCACCAGTGATTTGGTGGGAGGACACTACGAGCAGTACTTC
>many|TRBV13|.|TRBJ1-2
CASSSPARVRDYGYTF
TGTGCCAGCAGCTCCCCAGCCAGGGTAAGGGACTATGGCTACACCTTC
>.|TRBV5-1|.|TRBJ1-4
CASSLGMQGSEKLFF
TGCGCCAGCAGCTTGGGTATGCAGGGGAGTGAAAAACTGTTTTTT
>many|TRBV11-2|.|TRBJ2-1
CASSLDRSVGNEQFF
TGTGCCAGCAGCTTAGATCGTAGTGTGGGCAATGAGCAGTTCTTC
>few|TRBV7-2|.|TRBJ1-2
CAILLGGANYGYTF
TGTGCCATCTTACTAGGGGGGGCTAACTATGGCTACACCTTC
>few|TRBV29-1|TRBD2|TRBJ2-4
CSVEGLAGGPGNIQYF
TGCAGCGTCGAGGGACTAGCGGGAGGGCCGGGGAACATTCAGTACTTC
>many|TRBV28|TRBD1|TRBJ2-1
CASSWTTGSIYNEQFF
TGTGCCAGCAGTTGGACGACAGGGTCTATCTACAATGAGCAGTTCTTC
>many|TRBV30|.|TRBJ2-7
CAWSVRGSTYEQYF
TGTGCCTGGAGTGTACGCGGGTCGACCTACGAGCAGTACTTC
>few|TRBV12-3/TRBV12-4|TRBD1|TRBJ1-5
CASSRQGTSNQPQHF
TGTGCCAGCAGCCGACAGGGTACAAGCAATCAGCCCCAGCATTTT
>many|TRBV3-1|.|TRBJ2-3
CASSQGFRLASTDTQYF
TGTGCCAGCAGCCAAGGTTTTCGCCTAGCTAGCACAGATACGCAGTATTTT
>many|TRBV12-3/TRBV12-4|.|TRBJ2-1
CASSLRRSYYNEQFF
TGTGCCAGCAGTTTACGTCGCTCCTACTACAATGAGCAGTTCTTC
>many|TRBV11-3|.|TRBJ2-7
CASSELGRGGEQYF
TGTGCCAGCAGCGAGCTGGGGAGGGGGGGCGAGCAGTACTTC
>many|TRBV5-1|.|TRBJ1-1
CASSLRTRSTEAFF
TGCGCCAGCAGCCTACGGACTCGGAGCACTGAAGCTTTCTTT
>few|TRBV29-1|.|TRBJ2-5
CSVEGTPSQGTQYF
TGCAGCGTTGAAGGGACGCCAAGCCAGGGGACCCAGTACTTC
>few|TRBV11-1|.|TRBJ1-3
CASSLTQRTDSGNTIYF
TGTGCCAGCAGCTTAACCCAACGGACGGACTCTGGAAACACCATATATTTT
>.|TRBV7-8|.|TRBJ1-2
CASSSGPGSYGYTF
TGTGCCAGCAGCTCCGGGCCCGGCAGCTATGGCTACACCTTC
>many|TRBV28|.|TRBJ1-5
CASSFHSGSNQPQHF
TGTGCCAGCAGTTTCCACAGTGGAAGCAATCAGCCCCAGCATTTT
>.|TRBV3-1|TRBD1|TRBJ1-1
CASVTGTGWTEAFF
TGTGCCAGCGTAACCGGGACAGGGTGGACTGAAGCTTTCTTT
>many|TRBV7-2|.|TRBJ2-3
CASSFGGSTDTQYF
TGTGCCAGCAGCTTTGGCGGTAGCACAGATACGCAGTATTTT
>many|TRBV2|TRBD2|TRBJ2-5
CASSDAGGRETQYF
TGTGCCAGCAGTGACGCGGGAGGGAGAGAGACCCAGTACTTC
>many|TRBV18|.|TRBJ2-2
CASSPPGQLFF
TGTGCCAGCTCACCACCTGGGCAGCTGTTTTTT
>.|TRBV6-2/TRBV6-3|TRBD2|TRBJ2-3
CASANSGRAPDTQYF
TGTGCCAGCGCAAATAGCGGGAGGGCCCCAGATACGCAGTATTTT
>few|TRBV7-3|.|TRBJ2-1
CASSHSPVGGNEQFF
TGTGCCAGCAGCCATTCTCCGGTAGGGGGGAATGAGCAGTTCTTC
>.|TRBV30|.|TRBJ1-2
CAWSVGGPYGYTF
TGTGCCTGGAGTGTTGGGGGACCTTATGGCTACACCTTC
>many|TRBV11-2|.|TRBJ2-3
CASSLDRLGGDTQYF
TGTGCCAGCAGCTTAGATCGATTGGGGGGAGATACGCAGTATTTT
>many|TRBV7-2|.|TRBJ2-1
CASSWLAGEQFF
TGTGCCAGCAGCTGGTTAGCAGGTGAGCAGTTCTTC
>many|TRBV14|.|TRBJ2-1
CASSDVIRDNEQFF
TGTGCCAGCAGCGATGTCATTAGGGACAATGAGCAGTTCTTC
>many|TRBV28|.|TRBJ1-1
CASSLVLGGGTMNTEAFF
TGTGCCAGCAGTTTGGTCCTGGGGGGGGGAACCATGAACACTGAAGCTTTCTTT
>.|TRBV5-1|.|TRBJ1-4
CASSLRGQFATNEKLFF
TGCGCCAGCAGCTTGAGAGGACAGTTTGCAACTAATGAAAAACTGTTTTTT
>.|TRBV7-9|.|TRBJ2-7
CASSKGAGAYEQYF
TGTGCCAGCAGCAAAGGGGCAGGAGCCTACGAGCAGTACTTC
>many|TRBV29-1|TRBD2|TRBJ2-3
CSVEDPVLGTSGSADTQYF
TGCAGCGTTGAAGACCCTGTGTTAGGGACTAGCGGGAGTGCAGATACGCAGTATTTT
>many|TRBV6-1|.|TRBJ2-7
CASSEPTVYEQYF
TGTGCCAGCAGTGAACCGACAGTCTACGAGCAGTACTTC
>many|TRBV2|.|TRBJ2-1
CASKADWDYNEQFF
TGTGCCAGCAAGGCGGACTGGGACTACAATGAGCAGTTCTTC
>many|TRBV20-1|TRBD2|TRBJ2-7
CSARRAGMGREQYF
TGCAGTGCTAGACGAGCGGGGATGGGTCGGGAGCAGTACTTC
>.|TRBV7-9|.|TRBJ2-1
CASSPRTSSHNEQFF
TGTGCCAGCAGCCCCAGGACCTCTTCCCACAATGAGCAGTTCTTC
>many|TRBV28|.|TRBJ2-7
CASSSGQKTYEQYF
TGTGCCAGCAGTTCAGGACAGAAAACCTACGAGCAGTACTTC